This T cell receptor (beta chain) stems from a study of early T cells in non-severe SARS-CoV-2 infection. Unique molecular identifier tags were affixed to discrete cDNA molecules. TCRdb independently ran MiXCR on the 5' RACE reads; one entry per CDR3 protein. The table has 85,000 to 95,000 distinct CDR3 sequences, roughly 15% seen once. There are 13 residues in the CDR3. V gave up 3 bases and J gave up 9 bases; unmatched junction bases: 5. This chain joins TRBV12-3 or TRBV12-4 and TRBJ2-3, with TRBD2 identical over 8 bases. The sequencing here drew on whole blood, taken at baseline. The receptor comes from an adult who was a healthcare worker with PCR-confirmed SARS-CoV-2 infection or an uninfected control (not recorded which). CDR3 protein: CASSFAASGTQYF. CDR3 bases: TGTGCCAGCAGTTTCGCGGCTAGCGGGACGCAGTATTTT.